This TCR beta chain was found in a study of T cells after posttransplantation cyclophosphamide. Profiling relied on immunoSEQ multiplex PCR, and the TCRdb table lists in-frame clones only, not all of them. Observed in the sample are 30,000 to 40,000 clones, none of them singletons. This clone occurred many times. The clonotype comes from a man in his fifties in good health, CMV-negative, and a related stem cell transplant donor. Sequencing was performed on PBMCs.

CDR3 region: CASRPKEFMFYEQFF. As DNA, the CDR3 is TGTGCCAGCCGACCGAAGGAGTTTATGTTCTATGAGCAGTTCTTC. The chain uses TRBV11-2 and TRBJ2-1; D is uncertain. V lost 8 bases, J lost 8 bases, and 22 bases lay in between. CDR1 is SGHAT and CDR2 is FQNNGV in the germline V gene. The CDR3 has 15 residues.